This T cell receptor (beta chain) derives from a study of blood T cell repertoires in COVID-19. This clone was counted between two and nine times. The protocol was immunoSEQ multiplex PCR, while the TCRdb copy is restricted to in-frame clones and leaves out a portion. Among over 55,000 clones listed, about 85% were seen once. The CDR3 is made up of 16 amino acids. V was clipped by 5 bases and J by 3 bases; unmatched bases: 12. CDR1 is SGHRS, CDR2 YFSETQ, per germline. Source material: peripheral blood. The source of this sequence is a woman at least 80 years old with COVID-19, enrolled during active disease. The J gene is TRBJ2-5, the V gene TRBV5-1; 8 bases fit TRBD2. For the CDR3, the DNA is TGCGCCAGCAGACCGGGAGGGAGGGGGACAAAAGAGACCCAGTACTTC. Its protein is CASRPGGRGTKETQYF.